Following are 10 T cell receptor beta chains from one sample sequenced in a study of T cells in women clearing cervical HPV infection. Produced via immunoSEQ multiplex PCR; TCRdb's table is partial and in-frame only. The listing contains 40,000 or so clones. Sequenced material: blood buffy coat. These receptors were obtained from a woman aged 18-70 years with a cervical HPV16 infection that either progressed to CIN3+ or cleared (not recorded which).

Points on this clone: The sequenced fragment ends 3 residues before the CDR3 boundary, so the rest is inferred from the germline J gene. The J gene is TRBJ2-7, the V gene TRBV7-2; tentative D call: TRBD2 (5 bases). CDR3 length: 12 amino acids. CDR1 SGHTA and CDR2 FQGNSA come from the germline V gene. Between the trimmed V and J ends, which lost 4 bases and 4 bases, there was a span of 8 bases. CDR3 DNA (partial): TGTGCCAGCAGCTCCCAGCGGTACGAG. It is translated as CASSSQRYE. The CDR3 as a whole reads CASSSQRYEQYF.

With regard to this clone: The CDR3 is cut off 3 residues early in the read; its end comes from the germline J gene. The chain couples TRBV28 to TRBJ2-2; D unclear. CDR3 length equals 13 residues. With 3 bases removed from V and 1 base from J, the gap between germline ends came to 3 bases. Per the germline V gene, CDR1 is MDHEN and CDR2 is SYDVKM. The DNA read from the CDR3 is TGTGCCAGCAGTTTCAGGAACACCGGGGAG. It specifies CASSFRNTGE. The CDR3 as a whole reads CASSFRNTGELFF.

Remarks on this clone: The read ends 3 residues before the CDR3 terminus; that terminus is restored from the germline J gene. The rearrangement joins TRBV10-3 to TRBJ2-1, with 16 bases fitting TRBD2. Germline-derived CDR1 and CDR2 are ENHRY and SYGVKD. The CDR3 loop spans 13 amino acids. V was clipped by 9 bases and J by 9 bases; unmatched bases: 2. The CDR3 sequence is CAMGTSGRGEQFF. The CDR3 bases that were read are TGTGCCATGGGGACTAGCGGGAGGGGTGAG.

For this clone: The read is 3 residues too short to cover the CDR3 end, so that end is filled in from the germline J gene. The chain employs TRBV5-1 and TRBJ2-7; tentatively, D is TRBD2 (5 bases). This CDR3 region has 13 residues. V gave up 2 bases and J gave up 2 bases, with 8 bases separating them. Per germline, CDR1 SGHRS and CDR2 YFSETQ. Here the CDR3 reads CASSFAEAYEQYF. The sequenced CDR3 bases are TGCGCCAGCAGCTTCGCGGAGGCCTACGAG.

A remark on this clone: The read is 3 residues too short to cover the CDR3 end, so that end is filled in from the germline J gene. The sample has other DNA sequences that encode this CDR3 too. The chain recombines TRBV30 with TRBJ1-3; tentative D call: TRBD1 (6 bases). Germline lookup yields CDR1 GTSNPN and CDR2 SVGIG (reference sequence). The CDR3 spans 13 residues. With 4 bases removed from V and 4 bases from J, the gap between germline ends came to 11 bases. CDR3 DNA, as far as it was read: TGTGCCTGGAAGGCGGGGGCGGGAAACACC. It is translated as CAWKAGAGNT. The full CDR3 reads CAWKAGAGNTIYF.

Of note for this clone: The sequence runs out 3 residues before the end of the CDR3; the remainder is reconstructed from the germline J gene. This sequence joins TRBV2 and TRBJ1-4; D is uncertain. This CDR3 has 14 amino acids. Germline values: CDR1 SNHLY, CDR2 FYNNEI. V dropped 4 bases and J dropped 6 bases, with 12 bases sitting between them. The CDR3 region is CASSAWSRDEKLFF. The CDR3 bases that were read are TGTGCCAGCAGTGCTTGGAGTAGGGATGAAAAA.

CDR3 sequence reads: CASSPGTGNYNSPLHF. Incomplete CDR3 DNA: TGTGCCAGCAGCCCAGGGACAGGGAACTATAATTCACCC. The chain couples TRBV7-6 to TRBJ1-6, with TRBD1 matching 9 bases. Read data end 3 residues before the CDR3 end; the end is taken from the germline J gene. CDR3 length: 16 residues. The J segment lost 3 bases and the V segment lost 5 bases, leaving 5 bases of the junction unmatched. Germline lookup yields CDR1 SGHVS and CDR2 FNYEAQ.

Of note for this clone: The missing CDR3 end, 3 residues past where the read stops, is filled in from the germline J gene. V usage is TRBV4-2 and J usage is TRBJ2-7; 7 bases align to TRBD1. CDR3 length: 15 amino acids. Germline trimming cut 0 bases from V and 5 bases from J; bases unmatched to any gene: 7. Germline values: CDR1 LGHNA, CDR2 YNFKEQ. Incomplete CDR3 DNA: TGTGCCAGCAGCCAAGATTACCGTACAGGGGACGAG. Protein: CASSQDYRTGDE. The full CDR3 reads CASSQDYRTGDEQYF.

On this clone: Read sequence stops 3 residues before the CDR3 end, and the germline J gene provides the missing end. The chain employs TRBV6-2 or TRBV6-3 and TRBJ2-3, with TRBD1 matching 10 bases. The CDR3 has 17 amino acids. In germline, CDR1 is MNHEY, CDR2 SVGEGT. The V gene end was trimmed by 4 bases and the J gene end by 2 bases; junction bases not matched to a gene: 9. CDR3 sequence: CASSSSGTGDSTDTQYF. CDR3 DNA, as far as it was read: TGTGCCAGCAGTTCTTCCGGGACAGGGGACTCCACAGATACG.

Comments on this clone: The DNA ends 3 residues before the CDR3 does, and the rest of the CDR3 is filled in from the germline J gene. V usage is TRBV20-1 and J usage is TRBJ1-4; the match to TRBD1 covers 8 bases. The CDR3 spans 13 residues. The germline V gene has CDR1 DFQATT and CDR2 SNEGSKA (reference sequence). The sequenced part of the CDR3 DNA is TGCAGTGCCGAGCAGGGGGCTAACTCACCA. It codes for CSAEQGANSP. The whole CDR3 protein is CSAEQGANSPLFF.